The T cell receptor beta chain under discussion was sequenced for a study of early T cells in non-severe SARS-CoV-2 infection. In this sample, this clonotype turned up many times. Individually, cDNA molecules had unique molecular identifiers attached to them. TCRdb reprocessed the 5' RACE reads via MiXCR and lists one record per CDR3 protein. The sample has approximately 21,000 distinct CDR3 sequences, about 5.6% seen once; the top ten hold roughly a tenth. Sequencing was performed on whole blood. The clonotype originates from an adult who was a healthcare worker with PCR-confirmed SARS-CoV-2 infection or an uninfected control (not recorded which).

CDR3 nucleotide sequence: TGTGCCATCACAGGGACGGGGAACACTGAAGCTTTCTTT. Its translation: CAITGTGNTEAFF. The chain combines TRBV10-3 with TRBJ1-1; D is possibly TRBD1 (5 bases). The CDR3 has 13 residues. Germline lookup yields CDR1 ENHRY and CDR2 SYGVKD. Trimming removed 7 bases from V and 1 base from J, with 10 bases in between.